This entry lists 26 T cell receptor beta chains sequenced from one sample in a study of OX40 agonist ivuxolimab in advanced cancers. Here immunoSEQ multiplex PCR was the method, and the copy in TCRdb shows in-frame clones only, minus some. The sample has 50,000 to 65,000 clones; more than 80% are singletons. This material consisted of CD4+ or CD8+ T cells sorted from blood, taken in a trial of the OX40 agonist ivuxolimab. The source of these receptors is an adult with an advanced solid tumor such as melanoma, head and neck, liver or kidney cancer.

The V call is TRBV5-1, the J call TRBJ2-5; TRBD2 matches at 15 bases. V lost 0 bases and J lost 4; bases outside the gene matches: 7. The CDR3 runs 18 residues. Germline values: CDR1 SGHRS, CDR2 YFSETQ. CDR3: CASSLAGGLAGGAETQYF. The CDR3 bases are TGCGCCAGCAGCTTGGCCGGGGGACTAGCGGGGGGTGCAGAGACCCAGTACTTC.

The V call is TRBV7-2, the J call TRBJ1-1, with 9 nucleotides matching TRBD1. The J segment lost 2 bases and the V segment lost 5 bases, leaving 6 bases of the junction unmatched. Per the germline V gene, CDR1 is SGHTA and CDR2 is FQGNSA. The CDR3 has 15 amino acids. CDR3 loop: CASSIPGQGNTEAFF. In DNA form, the CDR3 reads TGTGCCAGCAGCATCCCGGGACAGGGCAACACTGAAGCTTTCTTT.

This chain joins TRBV7-9 and TRBJ2-3, with D possibly matching TRBD1 (6 bases). The V gene lost 5 bases and the J gene lost 2 bases, with 11 bases spanning the gap. The germline V gene has CDR1 SEHNR and CDR2 FQNEAQ (reference sequence). CDR3 length: 14 amino acids. This CDR3 reads CASSPGQYTDTQYF. Here the CDR3 DNA reads TGTGCCAGCAGCCCTGGACAGTACACAGATACGCAGTATTTT.

For the CDR3, the DNA is TGTGCCAGCAGTGGATCCGGGCTAGCGGGGGGCGGGGATACGCAGTATTTT. This sequence encodes CASSGSGLAGGGDTQYF. This chain connects TRBV25-1 to TRBJ2-3; TRBD2 aligns across 11 bases. Germline V lookup: CDR1 MGHDK, CDR2 SYGVNS. The CDR3 is made up of 17 amino acids. The junction had 12 bases not matched to a gene; V was cut back by 4 bases and J by 6 bases.

The J gene is TRBJ2-4, the V gene TRBV6-7; TRBD1 agrees at 7 bases. TRBV6-7 carries the ORF label, with uncertain function. This CDR3 region has 18 residues. The J segment lost 5 bases and the V segment lost 0 bases, leaving 13 bases of the junction unmatched. CDR3 in DNA: TGTGCCAGCAGTTACTCGGGTGGAGCAGGGGGAAGGGAAAACATTCAGTACTTC. Translated: CASSYSGGAGGRENIQYF.

This sequence joins TRBV12-5 and TRBJ2-1, with D tentatively TRBD2 (5 bases). V lost 5 bases, J lost 0 bases, and 11 bases lay in between. Germline values: CDR1 LGHNT, CDR2 FRNRAP. The CDR3 runs to 15 residues. DNA for the CDR3: TGTGCTAGTGGTCCCAGCGGCTTCTCCTACAATGAGCAGTTCTTC. Translated, it gives CASGPSGFSYNEQFF.

V is TRBV9 and J is TRBJ1-1; TRBD1 aligns across 7 bases. J was trimmed by 4 bases and V by 3 bases; bases with no gene match: 3. The CDR3 length is 13 residues. Germline-derived CDR1 and CDR2 are SGDLS and YYNGEE. The CDR3 loop reads CASSAGTVTEAFF. As DNA, the CDR3 is TGTGCCAGCAGCGCCGGGACAGTCACTGAAGCTTTCTTT. The full variable domain, in which reference TRBV9 and TRBJ1-1 provide the parts outside the CDR3, is DSGVTQTPKHLITATGQRVTLRCSPRSGDLSVYWYQQSLDQGLQFLIQYYNGEERAKGNILERFSAQQFPDLHSELNLSSLELGDSALYFCASSAGTVTEAFFGQGTRLTVV.

This chain links TRBV11-2 with TRBJ1-1, with TRBD1 as a possible D gene (6 bases). Germline-derived CDR1 and CDR2 are SGHAT and FQNNGV. The V gene lost 5 bases and the J gene lost 7 bases, with 14 bases spanning the gap. The CDR3 is made up of 13 amino acids. Here the CDR3 DNA reads TGTGCCAGCAGCCTAGGACAGTCCGTTGAAGCTTTCTTT. Residues: CASSLGQSVEAFF.

This chain's CDR3 is CASSALPQGAGELFF. The CDR3 DNA follows: TGTGCCAGCAGTGCCCTGCCGCAGGGGGCCGGGGAGCTGTTTTTT. The chain combines TRBV27 with TRBJ2-2, with 7 bases that match TRBD1. CDR1 and CDR2 (germline): MNHEY, SMNVEV (reference sequence). This CDR3 has 15 amino acids. Trimming took 5 bases from V and 6 from J; bases not matched to a gene: 9.

J is TRBJ2-1 and V is TRBV28; 9 bases are a match to TRBD2. The CDR3 spans 16 residues. J gave up 3 bases and V 5 bases, and 8 bases lay outside the gene matches. Per the germline V gene, CDR1 is MDHEN and CDR2 is SYDVKM. The CDR3 DNA reads TGTGCCAGCAGTACACCAAGCGGGGGGAACTACAATGAGCAGTTCTTC. Translation gives CASSTPSGGNYNEQFF.

V usage is TRBV7-6 and J usage is TRBJ2-2; 9 nucleotides match TRBD2. The ends lost 5 bases at V and 5 bases at J; junction bases unmatched: 9. CDR1 and CDR2 (germline): SGHVS, FNYEAQ. The CDR3 is 16 amino acids. The CDR3, as DNA: TGTGCCAGCAGCCCGGGCGGGGGGGCTGGAACCGGGGAGCTGTTTTTT. Translating it yields CASSPGGGAGTGELFF.

This chain links TRBV2 with TRBJ1-5; D is unresolved. The CDR3 totals 14 residues. Germline loops: CDR1 SNHLY, CDR2 FYNNEI. V dropped 3 bases and J dropped 5 bases, with 11 bases sitting between them. CDR3 amino acids: CASSEQTGDQPQHF. The CDR3, as DNA: TGTGCCAGCAGTGAGCAAACCGGGGATCAGCCCCAGCATTTT.

The chain joins TRBV2 to TRBJ1-1, with 7 nucleotides matching TRBD1. Germline V gene data show CDR1 as SNHLY and CDR2 as FYNNEI. Unmatched junction bases numbered 7, after V lost 5 bases and J lost 1 base. CDR3 size: 15 residues. CDR3 bases: TGTGCCAGCAGTTGGGGCGGGACAGAGAACACTGAAGCTTTCTTT. This sequence encodes CASSWGGTENTEAFF.

J is TRBJ2-5 and V is TRBV5-4, with a possible D match to TRBD1 (5 bases). The CDR3 has 15 amino acids. Trimming took off 4 bases at V and 2 bases at J, with 15 bases between the two ends. Germline V lookup: CDR1 SGHNT, CDR2 YYREEE (reference sequence). This CDR3 reads CASSGRQGKQETQYF. The CDR3 DNA sequence: TGTGCCAGCAGCGGGCGGCAGGGTAAACAAGAGACCCAGTACTTC.

The chain has TRBV28 and TRBJ2-1; D ambiguous. The CDR3 loop spans 16 amino acids. Germline CDR1 is MDHEN and CDR2 is SYDVKM. Deletions cut 6 bases from V and 0 bases from J, with 15 bases between. The CDR3 DNA follows: TGTGCCAGCAGGTACTACTTATCGAGCTCCTACAATGAGCAGTTCTTC. Translation: CASRYYLSSSYNEQFF. The entire variable domain, with the rest obtained from reference TRBV28 and TRBJ2-1, is as follows: DVKVTQSSRYLVKRTGEKVFLECVQDMDHENMFWYRQDPGLGLRLIYFSYDVKMKEKGDIPEGYSVSREKKERFSLILESASTNQTSMYLCASRYYLSSSYNEQFFGPGTRLTVL.

This chain uses TRBV19 with TRBJ2-7; 7 nucleotides line up with TRBD2. The CDR3 consists of 15 residues. Per the germline V gene, CDR1 is LNHDA and CDR2 is SQIVND (reference sequence). J gave up 0 bases and V 5 bases, and 7 bases lay outside the gene matches. The CDR3 coding sequence is TGTGCCAGTAGTCCCGGGCGGGGGAGCTCCTACGAGCAGTACTTC. Translation: CASSPGRGSSYEQYF.

The sample holds many counts of this clone. The rearrangement uses TRBV5-1 and TRBJ2-5; D is perhaps TRBD2 (5 bases). Germline-derived CDR1 and CDR2 are SGHRS and YFSETQ. V lost 4 bases and J lost 7, with 14 bases in between. The CDR3 length is 13 residues. The CDR3 sequence is CASSPVRGGTQYF. In DNA form, the CDR3 reads TGCGCCAGCAGCCCAGTTAGAGGAGGGACCCAGTACTTC.

The genes are TRBV6-5 and TRBJ2-2; no clear D. V was trimmed by 0 bases and J by 5 bases, leaving 13 bases between them. This CDR3 has 16 amino acids. The germline CDR1 and CDR2 sequences are MNHEY and SVGAGI. CDR3 amino acids: CASSYSGSWETGELFF. DNA of the CDR3: TGTGCCAGCAGTTACTCTGGATCATGGGAAACCGGGGAGCTGTTTTTT.

This chain uses TRBV10-2 with TRBJ1-5; D is uncertain. The germline V gene encodes CDR1 WSHSY and CDR2 SAAADI. The CDR3 has 19 residues. V was trimmed by 0 bases and J by 1 base, leaving 19 bases between them. In DNA, the CDR3 is TGCGCCAGCAGTGAGTCGACGTCCGGCCTCCGGGCAAGCAATCAGCCCCAGCATTTT. This encodes CASSESTSGLRASNQPQHF.

This clone appeared once. The gene calls are TRBV7-9 and TRBJ2-3, with TRBD1 matching over 10 bases. The CDR3 is made up of 16 amino acids. Trimming at V came to 3 bases and at J to 2 bases, leaving 5 bases not matched to a gene. The germline CDR1 and CDR2 sequences are SEHNR and FQNEAQ (reference sequence). CDR3 residues: CASSFGTGADTDTQYF. CDR3 nucleotide sequence: TGTGCCAGCAGCTTCGGGACAGGGGCCGACACAGATACGCAGTATTTT. Drawing the rest from reference TRBV7-9 and TRBJ2-3, the complete variable domain is DTGVSQNPRHKITKRGQNVTFRCDPISEHNRLYWYRQTLGQGPEFLTYFQNEAQLEKSRLLSDRFSAERPKGSFSTLEIQRTEQGDSAMYLCASSFGTGADTDTQYFGPGTRLTVL.

This rearrangement joins TRBV5-1 to TRBJ2-5; TRBD1 matches at 10 bases. The trim removed 4 bases at V and 1 base at J, leaving 7 bases unmatched. The length of the CDR3 is 16 residues. Germline CDR1 and CDR2: SGHRS and YFSETQ. CDR3 sequence (DNA): TGCGCCAGCAGCGCCTCCGGGACAGGGGTCCAAGAGACCCAGTACTTC. It yields the protein CASSASGTGVQETQYF.

This chain joins TRBV6-5 and TRBJ1-1; 7 nucleotides match TRBD1. Germline V CDR1 and CDR2: MNHEY, SVGAGI. The CDR3 has 12 residues. The ends lost 5 bases at V and 11 bases at J; junction bases unmatched: 8. The CDR3: CASSVKGQRAFF. The CDR3 nucleotides are TGTGCCAGCAGTGTAAAGGGACAGAGGGCTTTCTTT.

The V and J genes are TRBV6-5 and TRBJ2-3, with 7 bases that match TRBD2. CDR3 length: 13 residues. In germline, CDR1 is MNHEY, CDR2 SVGAGI. With 0 bases clipped from V and 8 bases from J, the junction kept 2 bases outside the gene matches. CDR3 in DNA: TGTGCCAGCAGTTACTCGACGGGGGGTACGCAGTATTTT. Its protein is CASSYSTGGTQYF.

The chain is built from TRBV5-1 and TRBJ2-2; 16 bases fit TRBD2. The germline V gene encodes CDR1 SGHRS and CDR2 YFSETQ. The CDR3 extends over 18 amino acids. The junction had 9 bases not matched to a gene; V was cut back by 4 bases and J by 6 bases. The CDR3 loop reads CASSPGTSGGAFAGELFF. The CDR3 DNA reads as TGCGCCAGCAGCCCCGGGACTAGCGGGGGGGCCTTCGCCGGGGAGCTGTTTTTT.

The chain is built from TRBV21-1 and TRBJ2-3; TRBD1 reflects the table's D call only, with no check against the DNA. TRBV21-1 is classified as a pseudogene. CDR3 size: 17 residues. The CDR3 protein is CASPKTGGPSDTDTQYF. The CDR3 nucleotides read TGTGCCAGCCCGAAGACAGGGGGACCGTCCGACACAGATACGCAGTATTTT.

This chain joins TRBV5-1 and TRBJ2-3, with 12 bases lining up with TRBD2. Looked up from germline, CDR1 is SGHRS and CDR2 is YFSETQ. The ends lost 5 bases at V and 4 bases at J; junction bases unmatched: 5. This CDR3 comprises 15 residues. The CDR3 nucleotides read TGCGCCAGCAGATGGACTAGCGGGGTTCCAGATACGCAGTATTTT. This codes for CASRWTSGVPDTQYF.